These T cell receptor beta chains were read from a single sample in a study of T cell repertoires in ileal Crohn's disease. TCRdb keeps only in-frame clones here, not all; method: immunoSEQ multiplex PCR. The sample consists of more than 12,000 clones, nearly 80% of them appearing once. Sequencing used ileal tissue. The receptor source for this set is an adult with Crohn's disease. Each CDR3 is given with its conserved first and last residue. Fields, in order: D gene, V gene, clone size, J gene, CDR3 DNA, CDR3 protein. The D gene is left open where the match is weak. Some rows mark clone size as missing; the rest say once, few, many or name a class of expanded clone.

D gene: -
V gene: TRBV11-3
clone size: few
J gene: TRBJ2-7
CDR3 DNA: TGTGCCAGCAGCTTAGATTCCAGGACAGAGCAGTACTTC
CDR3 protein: CASSLDSRTEQYF

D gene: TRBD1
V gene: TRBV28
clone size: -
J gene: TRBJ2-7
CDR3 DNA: TGTGCCAGCACCCCAGGACAGGGTGGCGTGCAGTACTTC
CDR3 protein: CASTPGQGGVQYF

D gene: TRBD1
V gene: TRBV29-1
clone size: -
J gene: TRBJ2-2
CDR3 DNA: TGCAGCGTGAACCCGACAGGGTTTGCCGGGGAGCTGTTTTTT
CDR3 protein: CSVNPTGFAGELFF

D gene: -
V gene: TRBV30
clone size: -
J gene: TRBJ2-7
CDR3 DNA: TGTGCCTGGAGTGTTCAGGGCTACGAGCAGTACTTC
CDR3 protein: CAWSVQGYEQYF

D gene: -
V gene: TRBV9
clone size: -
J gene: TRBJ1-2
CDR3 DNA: TGTGCCAGCAGCGTATACCAGGCAGTCGGCTACACCTTC
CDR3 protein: CASSVYQAVGYTF

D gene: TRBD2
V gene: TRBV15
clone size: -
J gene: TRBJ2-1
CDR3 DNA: TGTGCCACCAGGTTCGGGACTAGCGTCGGCTATGAGCAGTTCTTC
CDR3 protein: CATRFGTSVGYEQFF

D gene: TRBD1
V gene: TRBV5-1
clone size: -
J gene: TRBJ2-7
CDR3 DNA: TGCGCCAGCAGCTTGGGACAGGGGCTAGGGTACGAGCAGTACTTC
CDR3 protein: CASSLGQGLGYEQYF

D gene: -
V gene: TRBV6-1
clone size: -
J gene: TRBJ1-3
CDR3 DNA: TGTGCCAGCAGTGCGGGGGGATGGCAGGGGGGAAACACCATATATTTT
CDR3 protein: CASSAGGWQGGNTIYF

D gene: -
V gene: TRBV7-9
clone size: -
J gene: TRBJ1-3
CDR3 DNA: TGTGCCAGCAGCTTCAGTACCGGAAACACCATATATTTT
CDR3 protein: CASSFSTGNTIYF

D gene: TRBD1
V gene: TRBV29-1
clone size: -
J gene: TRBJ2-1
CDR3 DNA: TGCAGCGTTGCTCAGGGGGCCTCCTACAATGAGCAGTTCTTC
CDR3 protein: CSVAQGASYNEQFF

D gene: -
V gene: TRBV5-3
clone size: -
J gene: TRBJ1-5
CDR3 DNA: TGTGCCAGAAGCTGGTCCCCCGGGCAGGAGAGGGGCAATCAGCCCCAGCATTTT
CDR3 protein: CARSWSPGQERGNQPQHF

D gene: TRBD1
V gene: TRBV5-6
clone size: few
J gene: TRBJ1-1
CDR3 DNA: TGTGCCAGCAGCCGGACAGGGTTTGATGAAGCTTTCTTT
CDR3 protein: CASSRTGFDEAFF

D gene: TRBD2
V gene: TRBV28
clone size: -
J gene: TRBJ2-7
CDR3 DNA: TGTGCCAGCAACTTTGGCGGGGGGCTGACCTACGAGCAGTACTTC
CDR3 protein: CASNFGGGLTYEQYF

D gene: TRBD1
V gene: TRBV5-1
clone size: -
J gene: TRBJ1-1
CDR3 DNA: TGCGCCAGCAGCTTGGATGGGACAGCCAACGTGAAAGCTTTCTTT
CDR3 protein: CASSLDGTANVKAFF

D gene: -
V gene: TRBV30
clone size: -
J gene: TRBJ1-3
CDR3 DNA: TGTGCCTGGGACAGTAACTCTGGAAACACCATATATTTT
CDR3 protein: CAWDSNSGNTIYF

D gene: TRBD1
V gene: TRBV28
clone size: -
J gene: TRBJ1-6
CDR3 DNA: TGTGCCAGCAGCCCTCGACAGGGCTATAATTCACCCCTCCACTTT
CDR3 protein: CASSPRQGYNSPLHF

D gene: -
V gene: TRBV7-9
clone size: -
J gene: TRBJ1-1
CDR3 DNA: TGTGCCAGCAGCTTAGAATCGGACACTGAAGCTTTCTTT
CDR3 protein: CASSLESDTEAFF

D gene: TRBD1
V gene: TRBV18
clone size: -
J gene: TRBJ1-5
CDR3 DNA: TGTGCCAGCTCACCGGGAATACAGGGGTTTAAAAATCAGCCCCAGCATTTT
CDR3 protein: CASSPGIQGFKNQPQHF

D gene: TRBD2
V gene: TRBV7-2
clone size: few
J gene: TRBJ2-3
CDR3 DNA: TGTGCCAGCAGTTTTACTAGCGGGGTGAGCACAGATACGCAGTATTTT
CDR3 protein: CASSFTSGVSTDTQYF

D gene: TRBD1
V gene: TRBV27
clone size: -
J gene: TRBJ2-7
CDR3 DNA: TGTGCCAGCAGGTTACAGGGGGCGTCCTACGAGCAGTACTTC
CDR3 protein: CASRLQGASYEQYF

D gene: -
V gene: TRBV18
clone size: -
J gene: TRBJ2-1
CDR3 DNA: TGTGCCAGCTCACCCTACGGCGGGACAGTGGCCTACAATGAGCAGTTCTTC
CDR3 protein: CASSPYGGTVAYNEQFF

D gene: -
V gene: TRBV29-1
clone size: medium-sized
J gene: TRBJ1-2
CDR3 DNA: TGCAGCGTTGAAGATCCAAGTTTTCCATACACTAACTATGGCTACACCTTC
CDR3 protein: CSVEDPSFPYTNYGYTF

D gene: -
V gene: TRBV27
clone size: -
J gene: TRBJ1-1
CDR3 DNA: TGTGCCAGCAGTTTACGAGGCTTTGCTGAAGCTTTCTTT
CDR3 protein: CASSLRGFAEAFF

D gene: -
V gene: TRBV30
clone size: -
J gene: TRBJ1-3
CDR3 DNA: TGTGCCTGGAGTGTCGGGTTCCGGGGGGTTTTGAACACCATATATTTT
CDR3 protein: CAWSVGFRGVLNTIYF

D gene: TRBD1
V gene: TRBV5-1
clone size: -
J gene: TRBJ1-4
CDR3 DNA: TGCGCCAGCAGCGACCCGCGACAGGGCGGTGAAAAACTGTTTTTT
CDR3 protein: CASSDPRQGGEKLFF